The 5 T cell receptor beta chains reported below all come from one sample, sequenced in a study of T cells in Graves' hyperthyroidism and ophthalmopathy. The TCR beta CDR3 regions underwent amplification using RNA transcripts as the source. Primed by the HTBI set, a first-round RT-PCR was run on the TCR CDR3. From the multiplex PCR reads, TCRdb called clonotypes with MiXCR, one entry per CDR3 protein. The sample consists of hundreds of thousands of distinct CDR3 sequences, approximately 23% of them appearing once. Sequenced: blood. The receptors come from a woman aged 70 to 79 with Graves' ophthalmopathy.

This clonotype appeared a few times. This chain joins TRBV6-1 and TRBJ1-2; D gene uncertain. V was shortened by 5 bases and J by 8 bases, with 15 bases between the two germline ends. CDR1 is MNHNS, CDR2 SASEGT, per germline. CDR3 size: 13 residues. In DNA form, the CDR3 reads TGTGCCAGCAGTCCGGGCCGCAACACGGGCTACACCTTC. Amino acids: CASSPGRNTGYTF.

This clonotype occurred a few times. The gene calls are TRBV4-1 and TRBJ2-7, with D unclear. The CDR3 sequence is 14 residues long. The V and J ends lost 0 bases and 1 base respectively, with 7 bases between them. In germline, CDR1 is MGHRA, CDR2 YSYEKL. The DNA of the CDR3 is TGCGCCAGCAGCCAAGATCAGACTTCCTACGAGCAGTACTTC. As protein: CASSQDQTSYEQYF.

This sequence joins TRBV20-1 and TRBJ2-1; 10 bases agree with TRBD2. Germline-derived CDR1 and CDR2 are DFQATT and SNEGSKA (reference sequence). The J segment lost 9 bases and the V segment lost 0 bases, leaving 8 bases of the junction unmatched. This CDR3 contains 15 residues. This chain's CDR3 is CSARDSSSGRGEQFF. In nucleotides, the CDR3 is TGCAGTGCTAGAGACTCCTCGAGCGGGAGGGGTGAGCAGTTCTTC.

This clonotype has a handful of counts. CDR3 protein: CASSQGGGGWTDTQYF. CDR3 DNA: TGTGCCAGCAGCCAAGGGGGGGGAGGTTGGACAGATACGCAGTATTTT. V and J are TRBV3-1 and TRBJ2-3, with 7 bases matching TRBD2. Germline V CDR1 and CDR2: LGHDT, YNNKEL (reference sequence). CDR3 size: 16 residues. The ends lost 1 base at V and 3 bases at J; junction bases unmatched: 7.

The J gene is TRBJ2-7, the V gene TRBV6-2 or TRBV6-3, with 8 bases lining up with TRBD2. Germline V gives CDR1 MNHEY, CDR2 SVGEGT. The CDR3 contains 16 residues. With 1 base clipped from V and 3 bases from J, the junction kept 8 bases outside the gene matches. The CDR3 nucleotides read TGTGCCAGCAGTTACTACGCCAGACTAGCGAACTACGAGCAGTACTTC. Its translation: CASSYYARLANYEQYF.